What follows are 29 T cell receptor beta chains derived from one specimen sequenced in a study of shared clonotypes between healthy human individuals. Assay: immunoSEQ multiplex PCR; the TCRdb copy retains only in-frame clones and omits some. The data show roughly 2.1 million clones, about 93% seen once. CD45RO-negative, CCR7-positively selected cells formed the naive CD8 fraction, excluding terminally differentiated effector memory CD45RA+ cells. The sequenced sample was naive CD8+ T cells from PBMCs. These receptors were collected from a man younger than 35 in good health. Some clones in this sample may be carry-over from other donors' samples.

The CDR3 loop reads CASTSSTLEAFF. CDR3 in DNA: TGTGCCAGCACCTCTTCCACCCTTGAAGCTTTCTTT. The V call is TRBV6-5, the J call TRBJ1-1; D is undetermined. Germline V gene lookup returns CDR1 MNHEY and CDR2 SVGAGI. V was shortened by 7 bases and J by 7 bases, with 13 bases between the two germline ends. This CDR3 has 12 residues.

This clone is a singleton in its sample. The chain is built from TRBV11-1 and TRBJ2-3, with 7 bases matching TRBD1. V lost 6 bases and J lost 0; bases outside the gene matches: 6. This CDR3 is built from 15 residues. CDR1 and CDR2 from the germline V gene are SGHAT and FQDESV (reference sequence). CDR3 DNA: TGTGCCAGCAGTTCAAGGACAGGAAGCACAGATACGCAGTATTTT. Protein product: CASSSRTGSTDTQYF.

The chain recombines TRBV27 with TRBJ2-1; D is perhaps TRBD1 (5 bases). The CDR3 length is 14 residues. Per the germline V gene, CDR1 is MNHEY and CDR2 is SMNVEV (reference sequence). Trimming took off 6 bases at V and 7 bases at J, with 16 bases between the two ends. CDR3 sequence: CASRAVGLGNEQFF. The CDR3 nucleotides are TGTGCCAGCAGGGCTGTGGGGCTGGGGAATGAGCAGTTCTTC.

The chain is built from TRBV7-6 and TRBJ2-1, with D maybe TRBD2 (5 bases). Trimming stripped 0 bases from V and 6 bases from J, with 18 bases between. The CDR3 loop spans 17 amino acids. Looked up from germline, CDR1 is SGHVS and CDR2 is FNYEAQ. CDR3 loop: CASSLAWVGVFSNEQFF. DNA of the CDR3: TGTGCCAGCAGCTTAGCGTGGGTGGGAGTGTTCTCCAATGAGCAGTTCTTC.

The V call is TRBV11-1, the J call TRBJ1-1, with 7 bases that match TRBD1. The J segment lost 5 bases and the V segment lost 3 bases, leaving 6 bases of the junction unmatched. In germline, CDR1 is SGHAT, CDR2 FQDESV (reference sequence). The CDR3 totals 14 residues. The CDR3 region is CASSLGTVRTEAFF. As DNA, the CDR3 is TGTGCCAGCAGCTTGGGGACAGTGCGGACTGAAGCTTTCTTT.

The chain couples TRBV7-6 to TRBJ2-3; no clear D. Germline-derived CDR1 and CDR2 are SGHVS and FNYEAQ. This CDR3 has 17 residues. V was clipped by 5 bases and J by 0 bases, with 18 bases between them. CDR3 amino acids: CASSARLADPSTDTQYF. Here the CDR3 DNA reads TGTGCCAGCAGCGCCCGCCTGGCGGACCCTAGCACAGATACGCAGTATTTT.

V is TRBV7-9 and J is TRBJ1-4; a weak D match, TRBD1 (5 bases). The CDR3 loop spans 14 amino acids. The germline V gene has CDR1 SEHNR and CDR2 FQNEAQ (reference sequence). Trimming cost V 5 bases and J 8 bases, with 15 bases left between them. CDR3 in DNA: TGTGCCAGCAGCCTCCCGGGGGATAAGGAAAAACTGTTTTTT. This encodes CASSLPGDKEKLFF. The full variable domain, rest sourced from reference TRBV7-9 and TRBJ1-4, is DTGVSQNPRHKITKRGQNVTFRCDPISEHNRLYWYRQTLGQGPEFLTYFQNEAQLEKSRLLSDRFSAERPKGSFSTLEIQRTEQGDSAMYLCASSLPGDKEKLFFGSGTQLSVL.

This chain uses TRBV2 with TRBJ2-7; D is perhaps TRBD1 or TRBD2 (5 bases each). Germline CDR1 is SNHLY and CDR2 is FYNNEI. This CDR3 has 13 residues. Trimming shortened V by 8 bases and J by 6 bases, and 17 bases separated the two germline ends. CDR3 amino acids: CASEGRPRSEQYF. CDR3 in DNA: TGTGCCAGCGAGGGGCGGCCTCGATCCGAGCAGTACTTC.

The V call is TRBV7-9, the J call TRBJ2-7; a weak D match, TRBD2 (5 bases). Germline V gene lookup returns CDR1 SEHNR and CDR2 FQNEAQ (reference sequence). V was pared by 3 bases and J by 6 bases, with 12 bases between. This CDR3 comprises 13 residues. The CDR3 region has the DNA TGTGCCAGCAGCTTTGCGGGCCCGGGCGAGCAGTACTTC. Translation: CASSFAGPGEQYF. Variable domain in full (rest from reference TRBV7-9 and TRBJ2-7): DTGVSQNPRHKITKRGQNVTFRCDPISEHNRLYWYRQTLGQGPEFLTYFQNEAQLEKSRLLSDRFSAERPKGSFSTLEIQRTEQGDSAMYLCASSFAGPGEQYFGPGTRLTVT.

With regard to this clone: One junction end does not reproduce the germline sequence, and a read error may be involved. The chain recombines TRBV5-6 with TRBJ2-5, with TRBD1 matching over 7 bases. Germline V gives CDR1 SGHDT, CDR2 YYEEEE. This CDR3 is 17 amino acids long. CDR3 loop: CASSLGDRALYQGTQYF. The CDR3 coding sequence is TGTGCCAGCAGCTTGGGAGACAGGGCCCTGTACCAAGGGACCCAATACTTC.

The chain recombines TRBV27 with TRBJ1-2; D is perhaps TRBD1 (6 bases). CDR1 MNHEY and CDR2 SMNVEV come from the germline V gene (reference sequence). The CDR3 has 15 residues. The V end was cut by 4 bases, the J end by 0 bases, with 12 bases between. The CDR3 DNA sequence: TGTGCCAGCAGTTCCATTAAGGGGGCTAACTATGGCTACACCTTC. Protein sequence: CASSSIKGANYGYTF.

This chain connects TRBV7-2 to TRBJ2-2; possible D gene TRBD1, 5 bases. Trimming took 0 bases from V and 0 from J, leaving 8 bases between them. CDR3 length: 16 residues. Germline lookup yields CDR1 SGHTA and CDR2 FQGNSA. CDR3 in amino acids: CASSLAVGANTGELFF. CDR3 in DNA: TGTGCCAGCAGCTTAGCCGTAGGGGCGAACACCGGGGAGCTGTTTTTT.

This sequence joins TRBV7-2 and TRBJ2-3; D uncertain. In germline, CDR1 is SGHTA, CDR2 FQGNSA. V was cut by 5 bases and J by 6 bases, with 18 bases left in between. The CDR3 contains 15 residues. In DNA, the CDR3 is TGTGCCAGCAGCGAAACCGGCGCCAACGGGGATACGCAGTATTTT. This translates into CASSETGANGDTQYF.

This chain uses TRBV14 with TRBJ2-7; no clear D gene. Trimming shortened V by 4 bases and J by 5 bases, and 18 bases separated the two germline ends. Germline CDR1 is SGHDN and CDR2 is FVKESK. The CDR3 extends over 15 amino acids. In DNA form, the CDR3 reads TGTGCCAGCAGCCCCAGAGGAATACTAAGGGACGAGCAGTACTTC. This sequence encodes CASSPRGILRDEQYF. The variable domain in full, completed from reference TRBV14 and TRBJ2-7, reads EAGVTQFPSHSVIEKGQTVTLRCDPISGHDNLYWYRRVMGKEIKFLLHFVKESKQDESGMPNNRFLAERTGGTYSTLKVQPAELEDSGVYFCASSPRGILRDEQYFGPGTRLTVT.

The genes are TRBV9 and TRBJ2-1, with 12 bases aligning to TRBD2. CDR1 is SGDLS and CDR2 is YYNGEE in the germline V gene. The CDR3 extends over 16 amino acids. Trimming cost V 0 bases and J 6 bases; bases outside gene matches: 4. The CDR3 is CASSVAPSGRANEQFF. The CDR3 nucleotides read TGTGCCAGCAGCGTAGCGCCTAGCGGGAGGGCCAATGAGCAGTTCTTC.

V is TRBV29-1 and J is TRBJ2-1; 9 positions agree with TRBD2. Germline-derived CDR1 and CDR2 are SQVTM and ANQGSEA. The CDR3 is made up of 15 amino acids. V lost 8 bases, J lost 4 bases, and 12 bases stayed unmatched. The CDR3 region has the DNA TGCAGCTTCGACGCGGGAGGGATGGGATACAATGAGCAGTTCTTC. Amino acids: CSFDAGGMGYNEQFF.

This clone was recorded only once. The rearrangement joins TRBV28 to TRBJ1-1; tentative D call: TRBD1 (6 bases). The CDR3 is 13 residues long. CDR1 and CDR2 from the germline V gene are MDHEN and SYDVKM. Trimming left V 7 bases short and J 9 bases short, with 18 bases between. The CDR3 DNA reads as TGTGCCAGCATCCCCATCGCCGGGGGGCAAGCTTTCTTT. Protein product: CASIPIAGGQAFF.

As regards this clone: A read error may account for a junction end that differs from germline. The CDR3 loop reads CASSLNEALLDF. The CDR3 DNA reads as TGTGCCAGCTCACTAAATGAAGCCCTCCTCGACTTC. V gene TRBV18 combines with J gene TRBJ2-5; D is ambiguous. Germline V gene lookup returns CDR1 KGHSH and CDR2 LQKENI. The CDR3 length is 12 residues.

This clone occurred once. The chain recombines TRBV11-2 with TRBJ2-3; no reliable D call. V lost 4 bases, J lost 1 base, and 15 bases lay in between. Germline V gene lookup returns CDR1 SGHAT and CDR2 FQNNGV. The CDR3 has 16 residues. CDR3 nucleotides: TGTGCCAGCAGCTCTTGGGGTAGCTCTCGCACAGATACGCAGTATTTT. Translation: CASSSWGSSRTDTQYF.

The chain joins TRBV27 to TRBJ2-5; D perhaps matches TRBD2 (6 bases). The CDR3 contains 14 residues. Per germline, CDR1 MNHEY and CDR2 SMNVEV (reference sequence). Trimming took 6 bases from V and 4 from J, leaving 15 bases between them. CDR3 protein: CASSSRGKPETQYF. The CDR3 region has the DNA TGTGCCAGCAGCTCCCGGGGGAAGCCAGAGACCCAGTACTTC.

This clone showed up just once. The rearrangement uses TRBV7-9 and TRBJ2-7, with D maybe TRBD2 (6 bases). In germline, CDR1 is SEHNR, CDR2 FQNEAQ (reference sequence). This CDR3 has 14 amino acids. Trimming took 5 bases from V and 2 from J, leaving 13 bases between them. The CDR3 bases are TGTGCCAGCAGCCTAGGAGGGGTTACCTACGAGCAGTACTTC. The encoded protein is CASSLGGVTYEQYF.

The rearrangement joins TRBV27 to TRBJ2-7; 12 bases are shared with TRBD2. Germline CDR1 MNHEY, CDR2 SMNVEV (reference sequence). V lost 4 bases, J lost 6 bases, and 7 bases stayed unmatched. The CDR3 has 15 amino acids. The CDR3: CASSSRTSGAGEQYF. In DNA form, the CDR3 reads TGTGCCAGCAGTTCCCGGACTAGCGGGGCGGGCGAGCAGTACTTC.

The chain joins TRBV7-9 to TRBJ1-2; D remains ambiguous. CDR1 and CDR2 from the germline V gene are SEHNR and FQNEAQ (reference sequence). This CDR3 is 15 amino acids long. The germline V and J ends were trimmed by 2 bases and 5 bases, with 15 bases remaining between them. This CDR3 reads CASSLTGAMGYGYTF. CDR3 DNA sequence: TGTGCCAGCAGCTTAACGGGCGCAATGGGGTATGGCTACACCTTC. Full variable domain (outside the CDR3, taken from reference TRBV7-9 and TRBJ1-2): DTGVSQNPRHKITKRGQNVTFRCDPISEHNRLYWYRQTLGQGPEFLTYFQNEAQLEKSRLLSDRFSAERPKGSFSTLEIQRTEQGDSAMYLCASSLTGAMGYGYTFGSGTRLTVV.

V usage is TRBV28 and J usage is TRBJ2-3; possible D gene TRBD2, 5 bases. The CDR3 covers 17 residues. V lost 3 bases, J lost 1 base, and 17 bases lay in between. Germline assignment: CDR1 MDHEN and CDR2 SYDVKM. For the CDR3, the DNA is TGTGCCAGCAGTTTTTATCCGACTATTAGGCGCACAGATACGCAGTATTTT. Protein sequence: CASSFYPTIRRTDTQYF.

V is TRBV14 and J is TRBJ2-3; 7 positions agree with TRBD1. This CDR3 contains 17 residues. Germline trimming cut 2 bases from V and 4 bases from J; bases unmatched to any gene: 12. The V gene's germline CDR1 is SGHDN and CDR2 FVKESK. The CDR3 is CASSQNDRVEPPDTQYF. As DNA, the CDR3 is TGTGCCAGCAGCCAAAATGACAGGGTAGAACCCCCAGATACGCAGTATTTT.

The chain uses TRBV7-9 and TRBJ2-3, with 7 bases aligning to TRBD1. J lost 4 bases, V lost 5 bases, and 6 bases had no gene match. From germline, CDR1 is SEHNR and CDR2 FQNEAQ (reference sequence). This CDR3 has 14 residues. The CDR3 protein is CASSRQGVSDTQYF. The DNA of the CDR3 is TGTGCCAGCAGCAGGCAGGGGGTTTCAGATACGCAGTATTTT. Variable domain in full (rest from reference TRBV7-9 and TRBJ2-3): DTGVSQNPRHKITKRGQNVTFRCDPISEHNRLYWYRQTLGQGPEFLTYFQNEAQLEKSRLLSDRFSAERPKGSFSTLEIQRTEQGDSAMYLCASSRQGVSDTQYFGPGTRLTVL.

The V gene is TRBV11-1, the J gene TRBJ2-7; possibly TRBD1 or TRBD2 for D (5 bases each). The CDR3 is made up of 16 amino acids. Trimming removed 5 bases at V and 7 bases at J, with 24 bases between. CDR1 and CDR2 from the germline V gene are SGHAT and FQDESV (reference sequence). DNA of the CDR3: TGTGCCAGCAGCCAATCCCCCCGGGACCCTCAAGGGGAGCAGTACTTC. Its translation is CASSQSPRDPQGEQYF.

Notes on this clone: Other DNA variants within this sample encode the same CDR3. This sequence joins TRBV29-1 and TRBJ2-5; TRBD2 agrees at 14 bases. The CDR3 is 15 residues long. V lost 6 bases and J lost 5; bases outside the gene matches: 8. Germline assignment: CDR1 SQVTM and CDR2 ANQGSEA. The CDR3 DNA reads TGCAGCGTAGACGGACTAGCGGGAGGTTGGGAGACCCAGTACTTC. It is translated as CSVDGLAGGWETQYF.

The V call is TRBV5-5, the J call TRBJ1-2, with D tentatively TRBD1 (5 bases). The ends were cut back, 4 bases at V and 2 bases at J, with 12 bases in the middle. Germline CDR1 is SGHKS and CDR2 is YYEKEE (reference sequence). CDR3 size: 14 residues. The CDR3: CASSLPGTNYGYTF. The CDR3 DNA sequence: TGTGCCAGCAGCCTCCCGGGGACGAACTATGGCTACACCTTC.